These 15 T cell receptor beta chains were sequenced from one sample in a study of beta chain features in type 1 diabetes. The sequenced template was cDNA made from the entire isolated RNA. Data came from immunoSEQ multiplex PCR; TCRdb stores just in-frame clones and leaves some out. The table has 600,000 to 650,000 clones, about 14% seen once; the top ten hold about 0.093%. The sample was naive CD4+ T cells from blood. Receptors were obtained from a man aged 18 to 35 in good health.

This clone was seen only a few times. The rearrangement joins TRBV5-1 to TRBJ2-1, with D possibly TRBD2 on 5 matching bases. There are 16 residues in the CDR3. V lost 0 bases and J lost 0, with 10 bases in between. Per germline, CDR1 SGHRS and CDR2 YFSETQ. This chain's CDR3 is CASSLVMRVSYNEQFF. CDR3 DNA sequence: TGCGCCAGCAGCTTGGTGATGAGGGTCTCCTACAATGAGCAGTTCTTC.

The chain recombines TRBV14 with TRBJ2-7; the D is unclear. V lost 4 bases to trimming and J lost 9 bases, with 16 bases between them. The CDR3 sequence is 13 residues long. Germline-derived CDR1 and CDR2 are SGHDN and FVKESK. The CDR3 is CASSRSKGPGQYF. For the CDR3, the DNA is TGTGCCAGCAGCCGCTCAAAGGGCCCTGGGCAGTACTTC.

About this clone: The same CDR3 is also encoded by other DNA sequences in this sample. This rearrangement joins TRBV7-9 to TRBJ2-2; unclear D gene. Looked up from germline, CDR1 is SEHNR and CDR2 is FQNEAQ (reference sequence). V dropped 1 base and J dropped 1 base, with 4 bases sitting between them. The CDR3 runs to 14 residues. The CDR3 protein is CASSLEVNTGELFF. DNA for the CDR3: TGTGCCAGCAGCTTAGAGGTGAACACCGGGGAGCTGTTTTTT.

The chain uses TRBV7-9 and TRBJ2-5; D is possibly TRBD2 (5 bases). The CDR3 sequence is 14 residues long. Trimming took 1 base from V and 4 from J, leaving 10 bases between them. The germline CDR1 and CDR2 sequences are SEHNR and FQNEAQ (reference sequence). Written as DNA, the CDR3 is TGTGCCAGCAGCTTAGGGAGGTTCCGAGAGACCCAGTACTTC. It codes for CASSLGRFRETQYF.

The chain has TRBV9 and TRBJ2-7, with a possible D match to TRBD1 (6 bases). V dropped 3 bases and J dropped 2 bases, with 15 bases sitting between them. Germline CDR1 SGDLS, CDR2 YYNGEE. This CDR3 region has 15 residues. CDR3 nucleotides: TGTGCCAGCAGCGCCACCGGGACACCAACCTACGAGCAGTACTTC. Protein: CASSATGTPTYEQYF.

The rearrangement joins TRBV9 to TRBJ2-6; 8 nucleotides align to TRBD1. The ends lost 0 bases at V and 0 bases at J; junction bases unmatched: 8. Germline V gives CDR1 SGDLS, CDR2 YYNGEE. The CDR3 totals 19 residues. The CDR3 coding sequence is TGTGCCAGCAGCGTAGTCCGACAGGGGCCCGGCTCTGGGGCCAACGTCCTGACTTTC. As protein: CASSVVRQGPGSGANVLTF.

The sample holds a few counts of this clone. The rearrangement uses TRBV4-2 and TRBJ2-7; 7 bases line up with TRBD1. The CDR3 is made up of 15 amino acids. V lost 1 base, J lost 2 bases, and 5 bases stayed unmatched. Germline V CDR1 and CDR2: LGHNA, YNFKEQ. In DNA, the CDR3 is TGTGCCAGCAGCCAAGTAACAGGGGCACCCTACGAGCAGTACTTC. It is translated as CASSQVTGAPYEQYF.

This clone has just a few counts. This chain links TRBV21-1 with TRBJ2-7; the DNA was not used to check the table's D call, TRBD1. TRBV21-1 is a pseudogene segment. CDR3 length: 13 amino acids. The DNA of the CDR3 is TGTCCGCTTAGAGGACAGGGGGCGCACGAGCAGTACTTC. Its translation: CPLRGQGAHEQYF.

The rearrangement joins TRBV29-1 to TRBJ1-2; possibly TRBD1 for D (6 bases). Per germline, CDR1 SQVTM and CDR2 ANQGSEA. The CDR3 covers 13 residues. Trimming left V 4 bases short and J 4 bases short, with 13 bases between. The CDR3: CSVAGTGTYGYTF. The DNA for the CDR3 is TGCAGCGTTGCCGGTACAGGGACCTATGGCTACACCTTC.

The rearrangement joins TRBV2 to TRBJ2-1; 14 nucleotides match TRBD2. Germline CDR1 and CDR2: SNHLY and FYNNEI. The CDR3 loop spans 15 amino acids. J was trimmed by 6 bases and V by 4 bases; bases with no gene match: 2. CDR3 protein: CASSVGTSGGNEQFF. The CDR3 DNA reads as TGTGCCAGCAGTGTCGGGACTAGCGGGGGCAATGAGCAGTTCTTC.

The chain carries TRBV27 and TRBJ2-2; TRBD1 or TRBD2 may be the D gene (5 bases each). Germline V CDR1 and CDR2: MNHEY, SMNVEV (reference sequence). Trimming removed 4 bases at V and 5 bases at J, with 14 bases between. The CDR3 is 15 amino acids. The CDR3 bases are TGTGCCAGCAGTTCACCGGGACGTAGGACCGGGGAGCTGTTTTTT. It yields the protein CASSSPGRRTGELFF.

This clone was counted only a few times. Other DNA sequences in the sample encode the same CDR3. The rearrangement links TRBV20-1 to TRBJ2-1, with D possibly matching TRBD2 (6 bases). The V end was cut by 3 bases, the J end by 10 bases, with 10 bases between. The CDR3 spans 11 residues. Germline CDR1 and CDR2: DFQATT and SNEGSKA (reference sequence). The CDR3 region is CSARRLAEQFF. DNA for the CDR3: TGCAGTGCTAGGCGTCTAGCGGAGCAGTTCTTC.

The chain recombines TRBV27 with TRBJ2-6, with D tentatively TRBD1 or TRBD2 (5 bases each). Germline V gene data show CDR1 as MNHEY and CDR2 as SMNVEV (reference sequence). V was shortened by 8 bases and J by 2 bases, with 13 bases between the two germline ends. The CDR3 covers 15 residues. The CDR3 DNA reads as TGTGCCAGCGGACTCCAGGGAACTGGGGCCAACGTCCTGACTTTC. Its protein is CASGLQGTGANVLTF.

There are a few counts of this clone. V gene TRBV4-1 combines with J gene TRBJ2-7; 7 nucleotides line up with TRBD1. From germline, CDR1 is MGHRA and CDR2 YSYEKL. This CDR3 is built from 13 residues. With V trimmed by 6 bases and J by 4 bases, 6 bases remained unmatched. The CDR3 DNA is TGCGCCAGCAGGCAGACAGGGTTTTACGAGCAGTACTTC. Translated: CASRQTGFYEQYF.

This clone occurred a few times. The chain uses TRBV18 and TRBJ1-1; D is perhaps TRBD1 (6 bases). Trimming took off 3 bases at V and 3 bases at J, with 20 bases between the two ends. This CDR3 has 17 residues. CDR1 KGHSH and CDR2 LQKENI come from the germline V gene. Written as DNA, the CDR3 is TGTGCCAGCTCACCCATACAGACAGGCCATGGGGACACTGAAGCTTTCTTT. Residues: CASSPIQTGHGDTEAFF.